The source of this T cell receptor beta chain is a study of cytomegalovirus exposure and HLA in healthy donors. Points from the study as a whole: Many donors carried some public TCRs, although rarity characterized most TCR sequences. TCR beta sequences numbering roughly 18,000 were associated with HLA alleles at 0.05 false discovery rate in a later analysis.

CDR1 and CDR2 from the germline V gene are MGHRA and YSYEKL. Germline trimming cut 2 bases from V and 2 bases from J; bases unmatched to any gene: 3. The CDR3 runs to 17 residues. This clone was recorded only once. Its specificity is not known. The PCR contained 60 Vbeta and 13 Jbeta primers. Authors' data handling: There were 80 million or so unique TCR beta chains by a later count, and 10 million to 12 million of them were shared. TCRdb keeps only in-frame clones here, not all; method: immunoSEQ multiplex PCR. The DNA was the basis for D and trimming; V, J and clone size are from that table. The sample shows 200,000 to 250,000 clones, approximately 78% of them seen only once.

This chain links TRBV4-1 with TRBJ2-3; 14 bases map to TRBD2. The source of this sequence is a woman between 35 and 50 years old in good health and CMV-seronegative. Sequencing used PBMCs. The CDR3 DNA follows: TGCGCCAGCAGCCAAAGGACTAGCGGGAGGTCCACAGATACGCAGTATTTT. This sequence encodes CASSQRTSGRSTDTQYF.